Presented here are 3 T cell receptor beta chains from one specimen sequenced in a study of T-cell reconstitution after alpha-beta-depleted transplantation in children. Preparation of the TCRbeta library was carried out with unique molecular identifiers. TCRdb called the PCR reads again in MiXCR, with one record for every CDR3 protein. The sample shows 40,000 to 55,000 distinct CDR3 sequences, 5.8% of them seen only once. This specimen was PBMCs, mostly from graft donor cells, taken 60 days after TCRalphabeta/CD19-depleted stem cell transplant. The receptor source for this set is a female patient younger than 10 who had a stem cell transplant for aplastic anemia, so the T cells may come from the graft donor.

This clonotype has a count of ten or more. This sequence joins TRBV12-3 or TRBV12-4 and TRBJ1-1; D is unclear. Trimming shortened V by 7 bases and J by 11 bases, and 20 bases separated the two germline ends. The CDR3 is 13 residues long. The DNA of the CDR3 is TGTGCCAGCAAATGGGAGCGGTCCTCGGTGGCTTTCTTT. Translating it yields CASKWERSSVAFF.

This clonotype was seen ten or more times. The V call is TRBV5-1, the J call TRBJ2-3, with 12 bases identical to TRBD2. CDR1 and CDR2 (germline): SGHRS, YFSETQ. V lost 3 bases and J lost 2; bases outside the gene matches: 7. The CDR3 has 17 residues. This chain's CDR3 is CASSSRLAGEPTDTQYF. In nucleotides, the CDR3 is TGCGCCAGCAGCTCCCGACTAGCGGGGGAACCCACAGATACGCAGTATTTT.

In this sample, this clonotype turned up many times. This chain uses TRBV2 with TRBJ1-5, with D perhaps matching TRBD1 (5 bases). V was pared by 6 bases and J by 5 bases, with 17 bases between. This CDR3 has 15 amino acids. Germline V gives CDR1 SNHLY, CDR2 FYNNEI. The CDR3 region is CASSGEPSGDQPQHF. CDR3 in DNA: TGTGCCAGCAGCGGGGAGCCCTCGGGGGATCAGCCCCAGCATTTT.